This T cell receptor (beta chain) was sequenced during a study of T cell responses to AZD1222 COVID-19 vaccine. Findings of the study overall: Just 5 to 7 people given AZD1222 tested seropositive at baseline. There were vaccine-associated CD4 TCRs across spike, dominant at 160-218 and 743-854.

For this clone: The antigen is not known. The sample contains more than one DNA sequence encoding this CDR3.

The CDR3 totals 14 residues. With V trimmed by 3 bases and J by 5 bases, 4 bases remained unmatched. Germline V gene sequence: CDR1 SGHTA, CDR2 FQGNSA. Assay: immunoSEQ multiplex PCR; the TCRdb copy retains only in-frame clones and omits some. The sample lists 99,000 or so clones, 80% to 90% occurring once. The receptor's source is an adult in good health. This chain uses TRBV7-2 with TRBJ2-5, with 9 positions matching TRBD2. Sequenced material: peripheral blood, taken on day 0 of AZD1222 vaccination. The CDR3 nucleotides read TGTGCCAGCAGCTTGGCGGGGGGGCGTGAGACCCAGTACTTC. It is translated as CASSLAGGRETQYF.